This is a list of T cell receptor beta chains from one sample in a study of CD8+ T cells in alopecia areata. Measured with immunoSEQ multiplex PCR; TCRdb has only the in-frame clones, and not every one. The sample has some 120,000 clones; around three fifths are singletons. The sequenced sample was CD4+ T cells sorted from blood, obtained at week 0. These receptors were taken from a human donor with alopecia areata. CDR3s include the opening cysteine and the closing phenylalanine or tryptophan. A D gene is named only where the DNA matches it firmly. Rows may omit the clone size; those that give it use once, few, many or a size class.

clone_size,d_call,cdr3_length,j_call,v_call,cdr3_aa,cdr3_nt
NA,TRBD1,17,TRBJ1-4,TRBV4-1,CASSQDRTGSANEKLFF,TGCGCCAGCAGCCAAGATAGGACAGGGTCGGCTAATGAAAAACTGTTTTTT
few,NA,13,TRBJ1-1,TRBV2,CASSALENTEAFF,TGTGCCAGCAGTGCTTTGGAGAACACTGAAGCTTTCTTT
NA,NA,15,TRBJ2-7,TRBV19,CASRKAGALTYEQYF,TGTGCCAGTAGAAAAGCCGGGGCCCTGACCTACGAGCAGTACTTC
NA,TRBD2,15,TRBJ2-5,TRBV5-1,CASRMTSGGKETQYF,TGCGCCAGCAGGATGACTAGCGGGGGGAAAGAGACCCAGTACTTC
NA,TRBD1,16,TRBJ2-5,TRBV28,CASSLSTGGLGETQYF,TGTGCCAGCAGTTTATCGACAGGGGGTTTGGGAGAGACCCAGTACTTC
NA,NA,16,TRBJ2-7,TRBV10-3,CAISERGGEFTYEQYF,TGTGCCATCAGTGAACGTGGCGGGGAATTCACCTACGAGCAGTACTTC
NA,TRBD1,17,TRBJ1-4,TRBV18,CASSPFTDRRENEKLFF,TGTGCCAGCTCACCATTTACGGACAGGCGGGAGAATGAAAAACTGTTTTTT
NA,NA,14,TRBJ2-1,TRBV5-6,CASSTDRSYNEQFF,TGTGCCAGCAGCACAGACAGGTCCTACAATGAGCAGTTCTTC
once,NA,17,TRBJ2-7,TRBV14,CASSQGFVNDFTYEQYF,TGTGCCAGCAGCCAAGGCTTTGTGAATGACTTCACCTACGAGCAGTACTTC
NA,NA,13,TRBJ2-2,TRBV6-1,CASSGGVAGELFF,TGTGCCAGCAGTGGGGGAGTGGCCGGGGAGCTGTTTTTT
many,TRBD1,13,TRBJ2-1,TRBV7-3,CARGTGTYNEQFF,TGTGCCAGGGGGACAGGGACCTACAATGAGCAGTTCTTC
few,TRBD2,17,TRBJ2-3,TRBV27,CASSKRGLAGGSDTQYF,TGTGCCAGCAGTAAGCGTGGTCTAGCGGGGGGCAGTGATACGCAGTATTTT
NA,NA,15,TRBJ2-1,TRBV7-2,CASSLASSIYREQFF,TGTGCCAGCAGCTTAGCGTCCAGCATCTATCGTGAGCAGTTCTTC
NA,NA,15,TRBJ1-5,TRBV5-1,CASSLTGSSNQPQHF,TGCGCCAGCAGCTTGACGGGGAGTAGCAATCAGCCCCAGCATTTT
NA,NA,15,TRBJ2-6,TRBV28,CASSSPAPGANVLTF,TGTGCCAGCAGTTCCCCGGCCCCTGGGGCCAACGTCCTGACTTTC